The 2 T cell receptor beta chains below were found in one sample sequenced in a study of blood T cells in healthy people across ages. For the second PCR, which ran for about 6 to 11 cycles, a sample-barcoded 5' primer and a J-beta primer mix were used. TCRdb called the 5' RACE reads again in MiXCR, with one record for every CDR3 protein. The table shows about 800,000 distinct CDR3 sequences, with 25% occurring only once. The sample also formed part of further work on T cells of mothers and their children.

The sequenced material came from blood. The source of these receptors is a boy younger than 18 in good health.

This clonotype was recorded a few times. V is TRBV27 and J is TRBJ2-2; D perhaps matches TRBD2 (6 bases). CDR3 length equals 15 residues. V lost 1 base, J lost 1 base, and 7 bases lay in between. The germline CDR1 and CDR2 sequences are MNHEY and SMNVEV (reference sequence). CDR3 residues: CASSLWGLNTGELFF. Here the CDR3 DNA reads TGTGCCAGCAGTTTATGGGGACTGAACACCGGGGAGCTGTTTTTT.

The chain recombines TRBV15 with TRBJ2-5; tentative D call: TRBD1 (7 bases). The end of the DNA aligns better with TRBJ2-7, so the J call may be wrong. Germline CDR1 and CDR2: LNHNV and YYDKDF (reference sequence). The CDR3 extends over 14 amino acids. The CDR3 DNA sequence: TGTGCCACCAGCAGGGGGGGACAGTCCCACGAGCAGTACTTC. This encodes CATSRGGQSHEQYF.